The source of this T cell receptor (beta chain) is a study of cytotoxic CD8 clonotypes in ibrutinib-treated CLL. About the research overall: Results showed around 24 partial and 2 complete responses; following median 68 months, roughly 14 remained remitted, about 12 advanced. Median treatment time before response sampling was roughly twelve months, range 6 to 36.

Library input was about 2.2 micrograms of DNA from cryopreserved PBMCs. Produced via immunoSEQ multiplex PCR; TCRdb's table is partial and in-frame only. The sample has just over 200,000 clones; about three quarters are singletons. Trimming pared 2 bases from V and 1 base from J, leaving 21 bases between. The CDR3 has 17 amino acids. Germline CDR1 GTSNPN, CDR2 SVGIG (reference sequence). The chain is built from TRBV30 and TRBJ2-7, with D tentatively TRBD1 or TRBD2 (5 bases each). Specimen: PBMCs, collected after 12 months of ibrutinib treatment. This TCR derives from a human donor with chronic lymphocytic leukemia. The DNA for the CDR3 is TGTGCCTGGAGTCCCCTCGGGGCGGTTTGGTCATCCTACGAGCAGTACTTC. It translates to CAWSPLGAVWSSYEQYF. The complete variable domain, with remaining parts taken from reference TRBV30 and TRBJ2-7, reads SQTIHQWPATLVQPVGSPLSLECTVEGTSNPNLYWYRQAAGRGLQLLFYSVGIGQISSEVPQNLSASRPQDRQFILSSKKLLLSDSGFYLCAWSPLGAVWSSYEQYFGPGTRLTVT.